The sequence of this TCR beta chain was determined in a study of blood T cells in healthy people across ages. A second 7 to 11 cycle PCR used barcoded and J-beta primers. TCRdb re-called the 5' RACE reads through MiXCR, storing one row per CDR3 protein. Here the sample spans roughly 1,100,000 distinct CDR3 sequences, around 25% being singletons. These data were also filed under a second study, of T cells of mothers and their children.

Sequenced input: blood. The clonotype comes from a girl aged 2 to 10 in good health.

CDR3 DNA: TGTGCCAGCAGTACACAGGGGCATCTCTCTGAAGCTTTCTTT. It translates to CASSTQGHLSEAFF. The J gene is TRBJ1-1, the V gene TRBV27, with 7 bases matching TRBD1. Germline V CDR1 and CDR2: MNHEY, SMNVEV (reference sequence). The CDR3 covers 14 residues. With V trimmed by 5 bases and J by 6 bases, 9 bases remained unmatched.